Listed below are T cell receptor beta chains from one sample, sequenced in a study of T cell repertoires in cytomegalovirus infection. Their recognized antigens are unknown. TCRdb used MiXCR to reprocess the reads, holding one entry per CDR3 protein. The sample lists around 120,000 distinct CDR3 sequences; under 30% were seen once. The sample taken for sequencing was PBMCs, sequenced either directly or after in vitro stimulation (not recorded which). These receptors came from a human donor in good health (CMV status not recorded). Some clones in this sample may be carry-over from other donors' samples. The CDR3 runs from the conserved cysteine through the conserved F or W. Each record gives: clone size, D gene, J gene, V gene, CDR3 DNA, CDR3 protein. D genes are given only for firm matches. Size is omitted from some rows. Given values are once, few, many or a class for expanded clones.

clone size: few
D gene: .
J gene: TRBJ2-5
V gene: TRBV6-5
CDR3 DNA: TGTGCCAGCAGTTACTCGGTTTCCTCACAAGAGACCCAGTACTTC
CDR3 protein: CASSYSVSSQETQYF

clone size: .
D gene: TRBD1
J gene: TRBJ1-2
V gene: TRBV7-4
CDR3 DNA: TGTGCCAGCAGCCGGACAGGGGGCAATGGCTACACCTTC
CDR3 protein: CASSRTGGNGYTF

clone size: .
D gene: .
J gene: TRBJ2-2
V gene: TRBV7-9
CDR3 DNA: TGTGCCAGCAGCTTAGACACTTTAACCGGGGAGCTGTTTTTT
CDR3 protein: CASSLDTLTGELFF

clone size: many
D gene: TRBD1
J gene: TRBJ2-1
V gene: TRBV7-2
CDR3 DNA: TGTGCCAGCAGCTCAATGGGGGCGACAGGGCCTATCAATGAGCAGTTCTTC
CDR3 protein: CASSSMGATGPINEQFF

clone size: few
D gene: TRBD1
J gene: TRBJ2-1
V gene: TRBV27
CDR3 DNA: TGTGCCAGCAGTTTATCGAAGATCAGCAGGGGGCAGATTGGTGAGCAGTTCTTC
CDR3 protein: CASSLSKISRGQIGEQFF

clone size: .
D gene: .
J gene: TRBJ2-1
V gene: TRBV27
CDR3 DNA: TGTGCCAGCAGTTTATTAGGCGGAGGCAACTCATACAATGAGCAGTTCTTC
CDR3 protein: CASSLLGGGNSYNEQFF

clone size: many
D gene: TRBD1
J gene: TRBJ2-3
V gene: TRBV7-2
CDR3 DNA: TGTGCCAGCAGTCCAGACAGGGGTTCGTTTACAGATACGCAGTATTTT
CDR3 protein: CASSPDRGSFTDTQYF

clone size: few
D gene: TRBD1
J gene: TRBJ2-5
V gene: TRBV6-1
CDR3 DNA: TGTGCCAGCACCGTGGACAGGGGCCAAGAGACCCAGTACTTC
CDR3 protein: CASTVDRGQETQYF

clone size: many
D gene: .
J gene: TRBJ2-3
V gene: TRBV7-8
CDR3 DNA: TGTGCCAGCAGTTCAGAGGTGGCCGATACGCAGTATTTT
CDR3 protein: CASSSEVADTQYF

clone size: .
D gene: TRBD1
J gene: TRBJ1-1
V gene: TRBV12-3/TRBV12-4
CDR3 DNA: TGTGCCAGCACCGAATGGGGGACAGGCCCTCCGAAAGCTTTCTTT
CDR3 protein: CASTEWGTGPPKAFF

clone size: few
D gene: .
J gene: TRBJ2-1
V gene: TRBV20-1
CDR3 DNA: TGCAGTGCCCCGTTTGAGGGAGGACCCTACAATGAGCAGTTCTTC
CDR3 protein: CSAPFEGGPYNEQFF

clone size: .
D gene: .
J gene: TRBJ2-5
V gene: TRBV7-6
CDR3 DNA: TGTGCCAGCAGCTTTCCTACAGGGAACGGGGGAGAGACCCAGTACTTC
CDR3 protein: CASSFPTGNGGETQYF

clone size: few
D gene: .
J gene: TRBJ2-3
V gene: TRBV7-9
CDR3 DNA: TGTGCCAGCAGCTTAGGGCAAGGGCTAGATACGCAGTATTTT
CDR3 protein: CASSLGQGLDTQYF

clone size: .
D gene: .
J gene: TRBJ2-5
V gene: TRBV25-1
CDR3 DNA: TGTGCCAGTTCCCGCTCCAGGGACAATGTGCAAGAGACCCAGTACTTC
CDR3 protein: CASSRSRDNVQETQYF

clone size: .
D gene: TRBD1
J gene: TRBJ2-6
V gene: TRBV20-1
CDR3 DNA: TGCAGTGCTAGACGACCAGGGGGCTCTGGGGCCAACGTCCTGACTTTC
CDR3 protein: CSARRPGGSGANVLTF

clone size: .
D gene: TRBD2
J gene: TRBJ2-1
V gene: TRBV12-3/TRBV12-4
CDR3 DNA: TGTGCCAGCAGCTTAACCGGGACTAGCGCCCAGTTCTTC
CDR3 protein: CASSLTGTSAQFF

clone size: few
D gene: .
J gene: TRBJ2-7
V gene: TRBV7-2
CDR3 DNA: TGTGCCAGCAGCTTAGAGGGCTACCGAGGGGAGTTC
CDR3 protein: CASSLEGYRGEF

clone size: .
D gene: TRBD2
J gene: TRBJ2-2
V gene: TRBV19
CDR3 DNA: TGTGCCAGTAGTATAGTCAGCGGGAGTCCCACCGGGGAGCTGTTTTTT
CDR3 protein: CASSIVSGSPTGELFF

clone size: many
D gene: .
J gene: TRBJ2-3
V gene: TRBV7-3
CDR3 DNA: TGTGCCAGCAGTATCACAGATACGCAGTATTTT
CDR3 protein: CASSITDTQYF

clone size: many
D gene: .
J gene: TRBJ1-3
V gene: TRBV12-3/TRBV12-4
CDR3 DNA: TGTGCTGGGGGGCAGGTAGCCTCTGGAAACACCATATATTTT
CDR3 protein: CAGGQVASGNTIYF

clone size: .
D gene: .
J gene: TRBJ2-3
V gene: TRBV4-1
CDR3 DNA: TGCGCCAGCAGCCAGGGGATTTTCACAGATACGCAGTATTTT
CDR3 protein: CASSQGIFTDTQYF

clone size: few
D gene: TRBD2
J gene: TRBJ2-1
V gene: TRBV6-4
CDR3 DNA: TGTGCCAGCAGTGACTCTCCGACTAGCGGGAGCAATGAGCAGTTCTTC
CDR3 protein: CASSDSPTSGSNEQFF

clone size: many
D gene: .
J gene: TRBJ1-2
V gene: TRBV19
CDR3 DNA: TGTGCCAGTAGTATAAGGGTGAGAAGATATGGCTACACCTTC
CDR3 protein: CASSIRVRRYGYTF

clone size: many
D gene: TRBD2
J gene: TRBJ2-2
V gene: TRBV7-2
CDR3 DNA: TGTGCCAGCAGCCTCCTGGGACTAGCGGGAGTAAAGAACACCGGGGAGCTGTTTTTT
CDR3 protein: CASSLLGLAGVKNTGELFF

clone size: once
D gene: .
J gene: TRBJ2-1
V gene: TRBV7-6
CDR3 DNA: TGTGCCAGCAGCTTATCCAACAATGAGCAGTTCTTC
CDR3 protein: CASSLSNNEQFF

clone size: few
D gene: .
J gene: TRBJ1-1
V gene: TRBV6-1
CDR3 DNA: TGTGCCAGCAGTTCAAACAGGGCCCCTGAAGCTTTCTTT
CDR3 protein: CASSSNRAPEAFF

clone size: many
D gene: TRBD1
J gene: TRBJ2-7
V gene: TRBV4-1
CDR3 DNA: TGCGCCAGCAGCCAAGGGACAGGGGGCCCCTACGAGCAGTACTTC
CDR3 protein: CASSQGTGGPYEQYF

clone size: .
D gene: .
J gene: TRBJ2-5
V gene: TRBV7-2
CDR3 DNA: TGTGCCAGCAGCTTATTGGGGGCGCGGGAGACCCAGTACTTC
CDR3 protein: CASSLLGARETQYF

clone size: many
D gene: TRBD2
J gene: TRBJ2-7
V gene: TRBV6-1
CDR3 DNA: TGTGCCAGTAGAGATAGAGGGGCTAGCGGGAGATACGAGCAGTACTTC
CDR3 protein: CASRDRGASGRYEQYF

clone size: many
D gene: .
J gene: TRBJ1-1
V gene: TRBV11-3
CDR3 DNA: TGTGCCAGCAGCTTATTCATGAACCTCGGGAACACTGAAGCTTTCTTT
CDR3 protein: CASSLFMNLGNTEAFF

clone size: many
D gene: TRBD1
J gene: TRBJ2-7
V gene: TRBV6-1
CDR3 DNA: TGTGCCAGCAGTTTTACCGAGGACAGGGGACCTTTTGCGCTTTCCGTGTACTTC
CDR3 protein: CASSFTEDRGPFALSVYF

clone size: few
D gene: TRBD2
J gene: TRBJ2-3
V gene: TRBV14
CDR3 DNA: TGTGCCAGCAGCCACATAGCGGGAGGAGGAACAGATACGCAGTATTTT
CDR3 protein: CASSHIAGGGTDTQYF

clone size: .
D gene: .
J gene: TRBJ2-7
V gene: TRBV15
CDR3 DNA: TGTGCCACCAGCCGCCGGGACGGGACTTCTGAGCAGTACTTC
CDR3 protein: CATSRRDGTSEQYF

clone size: .
D gene: .
J gene: TRBJ2-3
V gene: TRBV20-1
CDR3 DNA: TGCAGTGCTTCGTCCTTCACGGACCGTAGCACAGATACGCAGTATTTT
CDR3 protein: CSASSFTDRSTDTQYF

clone size: few
D gene: TRBD2
J gene: TRBJ2-3
V gene: TRBV10-3
CDR3 DNA: TGTGCCATCAGTGAGCGGGGCGGGAGGGCGGCAGATACGCAGTATTTT
CDR3 protein: CAISERGGRAADTQYF

clone size: .
D gene: .
J gene: TRBJ2-2
V gene: TRBV2
CDR3 DNA: TGTGCCACCAAACAGGGACCAACGAACACCGGGGAGCTGTTTTTT
CDR3 protein: CATKQGPTNTGELFF

clone size: .
D gene: .
J gene: TRBJ2-1
V gene: TRBV30
CDR3 DNA: TGTGCCTGGAGTTGGGTGGGCGATGAGCAGTTCTTC
CDR3 protein: CAWSWVGDEQFF